The sequence of this T cell receptor (beta chain) was determined in a study of T-cell memory formation after mild COVID-19. The study, taken as a whole, reports: Clones contracting over day 15 to 85 were CD4/CD8 balanced, with later expanders leaning CD4+. There were some responding clones in pre-infection memory, which suggested that cross-reactive memory had joined.

This clonotype was found many times. Antigen unknown. Trimming cost V 2 bases and J 0 bases, with 11 bases left between them. The CDR3 length is 15 residues. From 5'RACE with constant-segment primers came TCR alpha and TCR beta cDNA libraries that carried sample barcodes and UMIs. MiXCR was run by TCRdb on the 5' RACE reads, yielding one entry per CDR3 protein. The sample lists 140,000 to 150,000 distinct CDR3 sequences; around 5.8% were seen once. Source material: PBMCs or a T cell subset sorted from them (not recorded which). The J gene is TRBJ2-7, the V gene TRBV12-3 or TRBV12-4, with D possibly being TRBD2 (6 bases). The receptor was isolated from an adult woman who had mild COVID-19 (a few samples of this study predate the infection). Cell type and time point are not known. Here the CDR3 reads CASSLTAGNSYEQYF. The CDR3 DNA is TGTGCCAGCAGTTTAACCGCGGGGAACTCCTACGAGCAGTACTTC.